A single sample gave rise to the 15 T cell receptor beta chains below, sequenced in a study of beta chain features in type 1 diabetes. Every isolated RNA sample was fully reverse transcribed, so sequencing captured expressed TCRB transcripts. Profiled with immunoSEQ multiplex PCR; TCRdb holds only in-frame clones, not every one. The data show about 300,000 clones, roughly 8% seen once. Sample: central memory CD4+ T cells from blood. The receptor set was obtained from a young woman in good health.

The V and J genes are TRBV15 and TRBJ1-5; tentatively, D is TRBD1 (5 bases). The CDR3 spans 18 residues. Germline CDR1 is LNHNV and CDR2 is YYDKDF (reference sequence). Trimming stripped 1 base from V and 9 bases from J, with 25 bases between. CDR3 in amino acids: CATSRGSSVGTVGRPQHF. In DNA form, the CDR3 reads TGTGCCACCAGCAGAGGAAGTTCTGTGGGGACCGTGGGTCGGCCCCAGCATTTT.

This sequence joins TRBV9 and TRBJ2-7; D possibly corresponds to TRBD2 (7 bases). V was shortened by 1 base and J by 6 bases, with 23 bases between the two germline ends. The CDR3 extends over 17 amino acids. Germline loops: CDR1 SGDLS, CDR2 YYNGEE. The CDR3 DNA reads as TGTGCCAGCAGCGTAAGTCCTCTCGGGGGGCCTAGCAGCGAGCAGTACTTC. Translation: CASSVSPLGGPSSEQYF.

The gene calls are TRBV4-1 and TRBJ1-2; D perhaps matches TRBD1 (5 bases). V lost 0 bases to trimming and J lost 5 bases, with 13 bases between them. The CDR3 has 15 amino acids. Germline V gene sequence: CDR1 MGHRA, CDR2 YSYEKL. For the CDR3, the DNA is TGCGCCAGCAGCCAAGATCCGTTGGGGACTTATGGCTACACCTTC. Residues: CASSQDPLGTYGYTF.

This clone showed up just a few times. V is TRBV6-1 and J is TRBJ2-2; perhaps TRBD1 as D (6 bases). This CDR3 is built from 14 residues. V lost 6 bases and J lost 6, with 14 bases in between. CDR1 and CDR2 (germline): MNHNS, SASEGT. This chain's CDR3 is CASRRDITAGELFF. The CDR3 nucleotides read TGTGCCAGCAGAAGGGACATCACTGCCGGGGAGCTGTTTTTT.

V gene TRBV28 combines with J gene TRBJ2-7, with 8 bases fitting TRBD2. Germline V gene sequence: CDR1 MDHEN, CDR2 SYDVKM. The CDR3 is 15 amino acids. V lost 1 base, J lost 4 bases, and 6 bases stayed unmatched. The CDR3 sequence: CASSLSGGAGYEQYV. For the CDR3, the DNA is TGTGCCAGCAGTTTATCCGGGGGGGCCGGGTACGAGCAGTACGTC.

V gene TRBV4-2 combines with J gene TRBJ2-1; D unresolved. This CDR3 is built from 14 residues. Germline CDR1 is LGHNA and CDR2 is YNFKEQ. Trimming stripped 6 bases from V and 0 bases from J, with 9 bases between. CDR3 DNA: TGTGCCAGCAGAGGGATGAGCTCCTACAATGAGCAGTTCTTC. Translation gives CASRGMSSYNEQFF.

The chain has TRBV14 and TRBJ1-2; D uncertain. Germline loops: CDR1 SGHDN, CDR2 FVKESK. The CDR3 contains 13 residues. Trimming cost V 1 base and J 8 bases, with 11 bases left between them. CDR3 residues: CASSQVVWMGYTF. The CDR3 DNA is TGTGCCAGCAGCCAAGTGGTATGGATGGGCTACACCTTC.

The chain is built from TRBV6-5 and TRBJ2-3, with D uncertain. The germline CDR1 and CDR2 sequences are MNHEY and SVGAGI. Deletions cut 5 bases from V and 2 bases from J, with 11 bases between. CDR3 length: 14 amino acids. The CDR3 bases are TGTGCCAGCAGTGATAGAACCACCACAGATACGCAGTATTTT. It specifies CASSDRTTTDTQYF.

The rearrangement links TRBV7-8 to TRBJ2-5; 9 bases line up with TRBD1. The CDR3 length is 15 residues. The trim removed 3 bases at V and 4 bases at J, leaving 6 bases unmatched. Germline V gives CDR1 SGHVS, CDR2 FQNEAQ. CDR3 protein: CASSFRDRARETQYF. The CDR3 DNA sequence: TGTGCCAGCAGCTTTCGGGACAGGGCAAGAGAGACCCAGTACTTC.

This clone was picked up a small number of times. The chain joins TRBV18 to TRBJ2-5, with 7 bases lining up with TRBD1. The CDR3 length is 15 residues. In germline, CDR1 is KGHSH, CDR2 LQKENI. Trimming cost V 6 bases and J 3 bases; bases outside gene matches: 10. The DNA for the CDR3 is TGTGCCAGCTCGGAAAACAGGGGTTCTGAAGAGACCCAGTACTTC. Translation: CASSENRGSEETQYF.

The chain is built from TRBV4-2 and TRBJ1-1; TRBD1 matches at 12 bases. The CDR3 runs to 18 residues. The ends lost 2 bases at V and 0 bases at J; junction bases unmatched: 7. The germline CDR1 and CDR2 sequences are LGHNA and YNFKEQ. This CDR3 is CASSQPSGTGGLNTEAFF. In nucleotides, the CDR3 is TGTGCCAGCAGCCAACCCTCCGGGACAGGGGGCTTGAACACTGAAGCTTTCTTT.

Many counts were recorded for this clone. The genes are TRBV7-2 and TRBJ2-1, with TRBD2 identical over 14 bases. V lost 0 bases and J lost 10; bases outside the gene matches: 5. Germline values: CDR1 SGHTA, CDR2 FQGNSA. This CDR3 comprises 16 residues. The chain's CDR3 is CASSLAGRTSGREQFF. CDR3 in DNA: TGTGCCAGCAGCTTAGCTGGGAGGACTAGCGGGAGGGAGCAGTTCTTC.

At least ten counts were recorded for this clone. The V and J genes are TRBV4-3 and TRBJ1-1; 8 bases agree with TRBD1. CDR1 is LGHNA, CDR2 YSLEER, per germline. This CDR3 is 15 amino acids long. V was pared by 4 bases and J by 4 bases, with 8 bases of the junction left unmatched. In DNA form, the CDR3 reads TGCGCCAGCAGCCCTAGGACAGGGACCAGCACTGAAGCTTTCTTT. Translation: CASSPRTGTSTEAFF.

This clone was picked up a small number of times. J is TRBJ1-3 and V is TRBV7-9, with D possibly TRBD1 on 6 matching bases. Trimming shortened V by 0 bases and J by 0 bases, and 12 bases separated the two germline ends. The CDR3 is 17 amino acids. CDR1 is SEHNR and CDR2 is FQNEAQ in the germline V gene (reference sequence). The CDR3: CASSLARGGLSGNTIYF. CDR3 in DNA: TGTGCCAGCAGCTTAGCCCGAGGGGGACTCTCTGGAAACACCATATATTTT.

The rearrangement uses TRBV5-4 and TRBJ2-5; 7 bases align to TRBD2. Germline values: CDR1 SGHNT, CDR2 YYREEE (reference sequence). The CDR3 has 16 amino acids. With 3 bases clipped from V and 3 bases from J, the junction kept 11 bases outside the gene matches. CDR3 sequence: CASSSAWGGSEETQYF. The CDR3 DNA reads TGTGCCAGCAGCTCGGCCTGGGGGGGGTCAGAAGAGACCCAGTACTTC.